This T cell receptor beta chain was sequenced in a study of somatic mutations in cytotoxic T cells in rheumatoid arthritis (TCRdb year 2017). Turning to the overall study: Before any treatment started and right after they were diagnosed, patients gave peripheral blood samples (approximately 27 ml EDTA). For 65 to 70 rheumatoid arthritis patients and fewer than 25 healthy controls, TCRB deep sequencing was carried out. Patients and controls did not essentially differ in median age, which was nearly identical between the groups. Some T-cell populations stained with V beta antibodies were sorted by flow on a FACSAria II or Sony SH800 to nearly 100% purity, with sorted V beta1+ cells additionally subjected to TCRB sequencing. In newly diagnosed rheumatoid arthritis without treatment, the study examined if expanded CD8+ T-cell clones harbor somatic mutations, relying on TCRB deep sequencing to characterize clonality. Results and caveats for the whole study, not just this receptor: CD8+ clonality increased with age in patients (Spearman r ≈ 0.49) but not in healthy controls. The largest CD8+ clone made up more than 20% of CD8+ cells in about an eighth of the roughly 60 patients, and blood and synovial fluid shared several identical CD8+ TCRB sequences. CD8+ T-cell clonality in rheumatoid arthritis patients was not significantly different from that in age-matched healthy controls. The finding that TRBV07 was slightly underrepresented in patients was left unadjusted for multiple comparisons. It was unknown which antigens the expanded CD8+ clones targeted, and their absence from virus-specific databases did not exclude viral specificity.

According to the germline V gene (reference sequence), CDR1 reads SEHNR and CDR2 reads FQNEAQ. V is clipped by 4 bases and J by 7 bases, and the sequence between their germline boundaries is 14 bases long. Including the terminal cysteine and phenylalanine, the CDR3 comprises 14 residues. Only the CDR3 DNA stays, 42 bases, in frame from base 1. CD4+ and CD8+ cells were isolated by positive magnetic bead selection on an AutoMACS, and purity was checked by flow cytometry. Initial screening for clonal expansions relied on flow cytometry with a TCR V beta antibody panel, after which sorted CD8+ fractions underwent TCRB deep sequencing for characterization. Isolation of peripheral blood mononuclear cells was done through Ficoll-Paque PLUS density gradient separation. DNA from CD4-enriched, CD8-enriched or PBMC samples was extracted using Nucleospin Tissue or Tissue XS kits and then quantified on a Qubit 2.0 fluorometer.

On this clone itself: Its antigen remains undetermined. No base quality values were provided; no much bigger clone lies one nucleotide off.

TCRB CDR3 sequencing used the immunoSEQ assay on genomic DNA. Regarding the original processing steps: When patient CD8+ clones exceeding 1% were checked against published virus-specific TCRB sequences, only a few matched. Analyses were restricted to productive TCRB rearrangements. Defining a clone by its unique TCRB CDR3 sequence, the study calculated clonality as a productive clonality index derived from Shannon entropy. Repertoire overlap for a pair of samples was computed from each clone's template counts relative to total templates per sample. V-gene usage measured by flow cytometry correlated with TCRB sequencing V-gene usage, with a Spearman r of around 0.59. Not all clones reach the TCRdb copy of this immuneACCESS table, which keeps in-frame sequences only. Checked studies attribute under half of the gap to unresolved V genes and leave the rest unexplained. That table is the source of V, J and clone size, and D and trimming were worked out from the DNA. The sample table shows roughly 15,000 clones, and 82% are seen once. The top ten clonotypes cover about 21% of the sample.

The TCR was taken from an adult with rheumatoid arthritis. The sequenced sample was CD8+ T cells sorted from blood. The chain couples TRBV7-9 to TRBJ1-3, with no confidently assigned D gene. The DNA is TGTGCCAGCAGCTCGGCGGGAGGCTTGAACACCATATATTTT. Its translation is CASSSAGGLNTIYF.